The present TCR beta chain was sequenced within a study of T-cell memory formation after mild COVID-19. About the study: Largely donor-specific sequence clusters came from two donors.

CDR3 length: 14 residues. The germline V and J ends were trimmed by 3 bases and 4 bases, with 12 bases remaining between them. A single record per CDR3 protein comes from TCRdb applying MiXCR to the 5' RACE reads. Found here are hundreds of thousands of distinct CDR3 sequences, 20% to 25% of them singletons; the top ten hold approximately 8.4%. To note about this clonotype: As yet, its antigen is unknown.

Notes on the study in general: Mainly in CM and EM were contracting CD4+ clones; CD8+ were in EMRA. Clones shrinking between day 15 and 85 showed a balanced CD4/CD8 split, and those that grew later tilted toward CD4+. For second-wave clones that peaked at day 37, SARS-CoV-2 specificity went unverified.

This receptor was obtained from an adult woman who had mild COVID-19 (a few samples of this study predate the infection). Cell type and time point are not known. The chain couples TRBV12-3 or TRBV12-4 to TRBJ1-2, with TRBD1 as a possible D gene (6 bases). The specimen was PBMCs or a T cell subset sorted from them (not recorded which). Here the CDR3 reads CASSFLDRLYGYTF. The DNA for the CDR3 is TGTGCCAGCAGTTTCCTAGACAGGCTCTATGGCTACACCTTC.